This T cell receptor (beta chain) is drawn from a study of long-term antiretroviral therapy in people with HIV. Overall study findings and caveats: Control repertoires displayed wider CDR3 length ranges than the HIV repertoires.

V lost 8 bases, J lost 3 bases, and 17 bases lay in between. The CDR3 runs to 15 residues. CDR1 and CDR2 (germline): MNHEY, SVGAGI. The authors ran the immunoSEQ assay, v3.0, at survey level. Sequencing of each sample targeted 40,000-50,000 T-cell genomes. Clones were read by immunoSEQ multiplex PCR, and TCRdb kept only the in-frame ones, dropping some. The sample lists about 25,000 clones; 60% to 85% were seen once. With regard to this clone: Its target is not known.

The rearrangement links TRBV6-5 to TRBJ1-3, with a weak D call TRBD1 (6 bases). The origin of this receptor is a man aged 25 to 40 with HIV. Here the sequenced sample was unsorted PBMCs, taken 2.1 years after starting antiretroviral therapy. The CDR3 loop reads CASARGGRGGNTIYF. The CDR3 nucleotides are TGTGCCAGCGCTAGGGGGGGCAGAGGTGGAAACACCATATATTTT.